This T cell receptor beta chain is drawn from a study of T-cell reconstitution after alpha-beta-depleted transplantation in children. In its sample, this clonotype was seen many times. V was shortened by 6 bases and J by 0 bases, with 14 bases between the two germline ends. Germline V gene lookup returns CDR1 SQVTM and CDR2 ANQGSEA. CDR3 length: 14 residues. Using unique molecular identifiers, the investigators prepared the TCRbeta library. TCRdb independently ran MiXCR on the PCR reads; one entry per CDR3 protein. There are 360,000 or so distinct CDR3 sequences in the sample; roughly 22% occur only once, and around 3.9% lies in the top ten.

The TCR sequence derives from a human donor who donated a stem cell graft to a child with acute myeloid leukemia. The chain couples TRBV29-1 to TRBJ1-1, with D possibly matching TRBD1 (6 bases). The input for sequencing was PBMCs from the stem cell graft donor, taken from the stem cell graft. CDR3 in amino acids: CSVGAGTLNTEAFF. The CDR3 coding sequence is TGCAGCGTCGGGGCCGGGACATTGAACACTGAAGCTTTCTTT. The variable domain in full, completed from reference TRBV29-1 and TRBJ1-1, reads SAVISQKPSRDICQRGTSLTIQCQVDSQVTMMFWYRQQPGQSLTLIATANQGSEATYESGFVIDKFPISRPNLTFSTLTVSNMSPEDSSIYLCSVGAGTLNTEAFFGQGTRLTVV.